This T cell receptor (beta chain) was found in a study of blood T cells in healthy people across ages (dated by TCRdb to about 2015). Some background on the complete study: In model experiments, template switching captured about one uniquely barcoded TCR beta cDNA molecule for every two T cells. The study measured age-related changes in TCR beta repertoire diversity using deep sequencing normalized with unique cDNA molecular identifiers. Donors were grouped into four age groups: young (average roughly 15 years), middle-aged (39), aged (around 60) and long-lived (approximately 75). Donors of different ages were randomly distributed across sequencing lanes to avoid experimental bias. The study analyzed two additional independent replicas of 1 million unique cDNA reads from the same blood draw for two donors, one aged 18 to 30 and one aged 80 or older.

The library was made by 5' RACE. Sequencer: Illumina HiSeq 2500. The second PCR ran for about 6 to 11 cycles and used a J-beta primer mix along with a sample-barcoded 5' primer. A template-switch 5' adaptor carrying 12 random nucleotides introduced a unique molecular identifier onto each TCR beta cDNA molecule. At least 3 million CDR3-containing paired-end reads were obtained from each sample. The Mint cDNA synthesis kit, primed by a TRBC-specific oligonucleotide, was used to synthesize first-strand cDNA from all RNA. Following uracil-DNA glycosylase treatment, all cDNA underwent a first 18-cycle PCR with the universal primers M1SS and BC2_uni_R. In the paper's pipeline: Each sample was normalized by randomly selecting 1 million high-quality reads, each carrying a distinct molecular identifier. Instead of being binned into consensus sequences, reads that shared molecular identifiers were thrown out. MiTCR, set to a Q25 quality threshold and the strictest error-elimination algorithm, was used for CDR3 identification, clonotype clustering and error correction. Lower-bound total TCR beta diversity was estimated with a nonparametric unseen species model using Euler transformation. The public sequencing data were trimmed at Q25 with fastp and processed into clonotypes with MiXCR by TCRdb, which kept only in-frame beta chains. Entries are consolidated by CDR3 protein sequence, retaining the most common genes and DNA. The V and J calls come from TCRdb's annotation, not from the publication. The sample includes under 1,000,000 distinct CDR3 sequences, with 35% to 60% observed a single time. In total, the top ten clones hold roughly 20% of the sample.

The 39 donors, aged about 6 to 100 years, were systemically healthy Caucasian individuals from Russia. Ten milliliters of peripheral blood were drawn from each donor into EDTA-treated Vacutainer tubes. PBMCs were isolated by Ficoll-Paque density-gradient centrifugation, with at least 6 million obtained per sample. Trizol reagent was used to extract total RNA from PBMCs, with at least 6 micrograms per sample. For every donor, flow cytometry on a PBMC aliquot measured the percentage of naive CD45RAhigh/CD27high T cells. Study-wide conclusions, independent of this receptor: Total diversity estimates from one million sequenced T cells were considered lower bounds and underestimates. Observed TCR beta diversity correlated strongly with the percentage of naive T cells measured by flow cytometry. Observed TCR beta diversity per million T cells fell roughly linearly with age, and a significant reduction was already apparent by age approximately 40. Bulk unsorted PBMC profiling prevented conclusive comparison of naive and antigen-experienced compartments. Because donor CMV infection status was unknown, age-related changes in expanded clonotypes were potentially confounded. The long-lived group showed more naive CD4+ T cells, fewer expanded clones and increased TCR diversity than the aged group, suggesting age selection.

About this clonotype: Its antigen is unknown. Base quality data are lacking; no much larger clone is found one base away.

Trimming at the junction amounts to 3 bases on V and 3 bases on J, and the germline ends lie 12 bases apart. Including cysteine and phenylalanine, the CDR3 has 15 amino acids. Just CDR3 DNA is preserved here, 45 bases in frame from base 1. CDR1 and CDR2, looked up from the germline V gene (reference sequence), are SGHNT and YYREEE. Sequencing used blood. The TCR was taken from a man aged 80 or over in good health. This chain joins TRBV5-4 to TRBJ1-4; no confident D gene assignment can be made. Read as DNA, the sequence is TGTGCCAGCAGCTCCCCGGATGGGGCTAATGAAAAACTGTTTTTT. Its coded protein is CASSSPDGANEKLFF.